This TCR beta chain was sequenced for a study of graft-versus-host responses after intestinal transplantation. As to this clone: As yet, its antigen is unknown.

The protocol was immunoSEQ multiplex PCR, while the TCRdb copy is restricted to in-frame clones and leaves out a portion. Among approximately 90,000 clones listed, roughly 90% were seen once. The CDR3 covers 16 residues. V gave up 0 bases and J gave up 4 bases, with 15 bases separating them. The V gene's germline CDR1 is LGHNA and CDR2 YNFKEQ. The chain carries TRBV4-2 and TRBJ2-5; weak D call: TRBD2 (6 bases). Sequencing was performed on unstimulated CD4+ T cells sorted from spleen or lymph node cells, taken before transplant. The clonotype originates from a human donor who was the organ donor for an intestinal transplant. The CDR3 DNA sequence: TGTGCCAGCAGCCAAGAGTTACCGGGAGTAAGAGAGACCCAGTACTTC. Its translation is CASSQELPGVRETQYF.